This is a list of T cell receptor beta chains from one sample in a study of cytomegalovirus exposure and HLA in healthy donors. Repertoires were generated with immunoSEQ multiplex PCR, while TCRdb's copy carries only in-frame clones and drops some. This table has roughly 150,000 clones, roughly 81% appearing once. Material: PBMCs. These receptors came from a man under 40 in good health and CMV-seropositive. CDR3s include the opening cysteine and the closing phenylalanine or tryptophan. D genes are given only for firm matches. The size of a clone is reported for some rows only, either as once, few or many, or as a class for expanded clones.

d_call,v_call,j_call,clone_size,cdr3_aa,cdr3_nt
TRBD2,TRBV7-3,TRBJ2-3,-,CASSLGAGSSTDTQYF,TGTGCCAGCAGCTTGGGAGCGGGGTCTAGCACAGATACGCAGTATTTT
-,TRBV5-5,TRBJ1-3,-,CASSSIFHDSGNTIYF,TGTGCCAGCAGCTCTATATTCCATGACTCTGGAAACACCATATATTTT
TRBD2,TRBV27,TRBJ2-5,-,CASSLAGGPPETQYF,TGTGCCAGCAGTTTAGCGGGAGGGCCCCCAGAGACCCAGTACTTC
-,TRBV21-1,TRBJ1-5,-,CASSTPGGNQPQHF,TGTGCCAGCAGCACCCCAGGGGGGAATCAGCCCCAGCATTTT
-,TRBV19,TRBJ2-1,-,CASSIFGASSYNEQFF,TGTGCCAGTAGTATTTTTGGGGCTAGCTCCTACAATGAGCAGTTCTTC
TRBD2,TRBV9,TRBJ2-2,-,CASSRLAANTGELFF,TGTGCCAGCAGTCGGCTAGCGGCCAACACCGGGGAGCTGTTTTTT
TRBD1,TRBV7-3,TRBJ1-1,-,CASSLQTGGLTEAFF,TGTGCCAGCAGCTTGCAAACAGGGGGCCTTACTGAAGCTTTCTTT
TRBD1,TRBV6-6,TRBJ2-7,-,CASSYDRVSYEQYF,TGTGCCAGCAGTTACGACAGGGTCTCCTACGAGCAGTACTTC
TRBD2,TRBV11-1,TRBJ2-1,-,CASSLVAGGGNEQFF,TGTGCCAGCAGCTTAGTAGCGGGGGGGGGTAATGAGCAGTTCTTC
-,TRBV27,TRBJ2-1,-,CASSWAGDYNEQFF,TGTGCCAGCAGTTGGGCAGGGGATTACAATGAGCAGTTCTTC
TRBD2,TRBV5-4,TRBJ2-5,-,CASSLLPTSGTGETQYF,TGTGCCAGCAGCTTACTCCCGACTAGCGGGACGGGTGAGACCCAGTACTTC
TRBD1,TRBV6-5,TRBJ2-1,-,CASSLTGVQNEQFF,TGTGCCAGCAGTTTGACAGGGGTTCAAAATGAGCAGTTCTTC
-,TRBV5-1,TRBJ1-5,-,CASSLEGGVQPQHF,TGCGCCAGCAGCTTGGAGGGAGGTGTACAGCCCCAGCATTTT
-,TRBV11-3,TRBJ1-1,-,CASSLREPLINTEAFF,TGTGCCAGCAGCTTAAGGGAGCCTCTTATCAACACTGAAGCTTTCTTT
-,TRBV12-5,TRBJ2-7,-,CASGFSGHSSYEQYF,TGTGCTAGTGGTTTTTCGGGACACAGCTCCTACGAGCAGTACTTC
TRBD1,TRBV13,TRBJ2-5,-,CASSKPGTGKETQYF,TGTGCCAGCAGCAAACCCGGGACAGGGAAAGAGACCCAGTACTTC
TRBD1,TRBV7-9,TRBJ2-7,-,CASSLAQGATYEQYF,TGTGCCAGCAGCTTAGCACAGGGGGCGACCTACGAGCAGTACTTC
TRBD2,TRBV7-2,TRBJ2-1,-,CATRLAGGEQFF,TGTGCCACCAGACTAGCGGGAGGTGAGCAGTTCTTC
-,TRBV6-1,TRBJ1-5,-,CASGGGGRFVQHF,TGTGCCAGCGGTGGGGGCGGAAGGTTCGTCCAGCATTTT
-,TRBV9,TRBJ2-3,-,CASSGQSMTDTQYF,TGTGCCAGCAGCGGGCAATCGATGACAGATACGCAGTATTTT
TRBD1,TRBV19,TRBJ2-7,-,CASSIIGGSGQGAHEQYF,TGTGCCAGTAGTATTATTGGGGGGAGTGGACAGGGGGCCCACGAGCAGTACTTC
-,TRBV14,TRBJ1-2,-,CASSQVSSYGYTF,TGTGCCAGCAGCCAAGTCTCCTCCTATGGCTACACCTTC
TRBD2,TRBV5-5,TRBJ2-1,-,CASSLEGLGNNEQFF,TGTGCCAGCAGCTTGGAGGGACTAGGGAACAATGAGCAGTTCTTC
TRBD2,TRBV4-3,TRBJ2-3,-,CASSQDWTSGTDTQYF,TGCGCCAGCAGCCAAGACTGGACTAGCGGGACAGATACGCAGTATTTT
-,TRBV7-8,TRBJ1-5,-,CASSLSGGASNQPQHF,TGTGCCAGCAGCTTATCGGGGGGGGCAAGCAATCAGCCCCAGCATTTT
TRBD2,TRBV13,TRBJ2-5,-,CASSLRYSGSVGETQYF,TGTGCCAGCAGCTTAAGATACAGCGGGAGCGTAGGAGAGACCCAGTACTTC
TRBD1,TRBV11-3,TRBJ2-2,once,CASSSYPGTGGAANTGELFF,TGTGCCAGCAGCTCTTACCCCGGGACAGGGGGCGCCGCGAACACCGGGGAGCTGTTTTTT
-,TRBV18,TRBJ1-1,-,CASSLQSPRVGNTEAFF,TGTGCCAGCTCACTTCAATCTCCCAGGGTTGGGAACACTGAAGCTTTCTTT
TRBD2,TRBV7-9,TRBJ2-3,-,CASSLELAGTDTQYF,TGTGCCAGCAGCTTAGAACTAGCGGGCACAGATACGCAGTATTTT
TRBD2,TRBV11-3,TRBJ2-3,-,CASSLGLAGLTDTQYF,TGTGCCAGCAGCTTGGGACTAGCGGGACTCACAGATACGCAGTATTTT
-,TRBV19,TRBJ2-7,-,CASGWPYEQYF,TGTGCCTCAGGTTGGCCCTACGAGCAGTACTTC
TRBD1,TRBV7-9,TRBJ1-6,-,CASSFTGVKTPLHF,TGTGCCAGCAGCTTTACAGGGGTCAAGACACCCCTCCACTTT
TRBD1,TRBV27,TRBJ1-5,-,CASSLSGTAFHQPQHF,TGTGCCAGCAGTTTATCGGGGACAGCTTTCCATCAGCCCCAGCATTTT
-,TRBV25-1,TRBJ1-2,-,CASSEITDGYGYTF,TGTGCCAGCAGTGAAATTACAGACGGCTATGGCTACACCTTC
TRBD2,TRBV28,TRBJ2-7,-,CATGRGGENEQYF,TGTGCCACAGGTCGGGGGGGAGAAAACGAGCAGTACTTC
TRBD2,TRBV6-1,TRBJ2-3,-,CASSALAGVVTDTQYF,TGTGCCAGCAGTGCACTAGCGGGAGTCGTCACAGATACGCAGTATTTT
TRBD1,TRBV7-6,TRBJ1-2,-,CASSPTGGEGYGYTF,TGTGCCAGCAGCCCGACAGGGGGCGAGGGCTATGGCTACACCTTC
-,TRBV18,TRBJ2-5,-,CASSQQGGYQETQYF,TGTGCCAGCTCACAACAGGGAGGGTACCAAGAGACCCAGTACTTC
-,TRBV7-2,TRBJ2-3,-,CASRRGSSFSPDTQYF,TGTGCCAGCAGGCGAGGGTCTAGCTTTTCGCCAGATACGCAGTATTTT
TRBD1,TRBV11-2,TRBJ1-1,-,CASSFTGAGTEAFF,TGTGCCAGCAGCTTTACAGGGGCCGGCACTGAAGCTTTCTTT
TRBD2,TRBV6-4,TRBJ2-3,-,CASSDSRGGHTDTQYF,TGTGCCAGCAGTGACTCGCGGGGGGGACACACAGATACGCAGTATTTT
-,TRBV4-1,TRBJ2-5,once,CASSQGRSATRETQYF,TGCGCCAGCAGCCAAGGACGCAGCGCAACACGAGAGACCCAGTACTTC
-,TRBV6-5,TRBJ2-2,once,CASRRDATTGELFF,TGTGCCAGCAGACGGGATGCCACTACCGGGGAGCTGTTTTTT
TRBD2,TRBV7-3,TRBJ2-4,once,CASSLGTAGGPFSKNIQYF,TGTGCCAGCAGCTTAGGCACGGCGGGAGGCCCGTTTAGCAAAAACATTCAGTACTTC
TRBD1,TRBV25-1,TRBJ2-3,-,CASSFRQGGTDTQYF,TGTGCCAGCAGCTTTAGACAGGGGGGCACAGATACGCAGTATTTT
-,TRBV7-9,TRBJ1-3,-,CSSSLGLTGGNTIYF,TGTTCCAGCAGCTTGGGTCTTACAGGCGGAAACACCATATATTTT
TRBD1,TRBV6-1,TRBJ2-7,-,CATYWTGSSYEQYF,TGTGCCACCTATTGGACAGGGTCATCCTACGAGCAGTACTTC
-,TRBV29-1,TRBJ2-3,once,CSVHGKRGYTDTQYF,TGCAGCGTTCACGGAAAAAGGGGTTACACAGATACGCAGTATTTT
TRBD1,TRBV11-2,TRBJ2-1,-,CASSSNPGQGSYNEQFF,TGTGCCAGCAGCTCCAACCCGGGACAGGGCTCCTACAATGAGCAGTTCTTC
TRBD2,TRBV6-5,TRBJ2-5,-,CASSLRGGETQYF,TGTGCCAGCAGCCTTCGGGGGGGGGAGACCCAGTACTTC
TRBD1,TRBV6-5,TRBJ1-1,-,CASSYDRGRVNTEAFF,TGTGCCAGCAGTTACGACAGGGGGCGAGTGAACACTGAAGCTTTCTTT
TRBD2,TRBV5-1,TRBJ2-7,-,CASSLVVAGGSYEQYF,TGCGCCAGCAGCTTGGTGGTAGCGGGAGGGTCCTACGAGCAGTACTTC
-,TRBV14,TRBJ2-1,few,CASSQFRGSYNEQFF,TGTGCCAGCAGCCAGTTCCGGGGCTCCTACAATGAGCAGTTCTTC
TRBD2,TRBV9,TRBJ2-1,few,CASSVSGSSYNEQFF,TGTGCCAGCAGCGTCAGCGGGAGCTCCTACAATGAGCAGTTCTTC
-,TRBV6-5,TRBJ2-1,-,CASSYGGEEWYNEQFF,TGTGCCAGCAGTTACGGAGGGGAGGAGTGGTACAATGAGCAGTTCTTC
TRBD1,TRBV7-9,TRBJ1-2,-,CASSHAGGGYTF,TGTGCCAGCAGCCACGCAGGGGGGGGCTACACCTTC
-,TRBV4-3,TRBJ1-2,-,CASSQDQGAVTGYTF,TGCGCCAGCAGCCAAGATCAAGGGGCAGTCACTGGCTACACCTTC
-,TRBV5-1,TRBJ2-1,-,CASSLGWGETYNEQFF,TGCGCCAGCAGCTTGGGGTGGGGGGAGACTTACAATGAGCAGTTCTTC
-,TRBV5-4,TRBJ1-4,once,CASSLRQEANEKLFF,TGTGCCAGCAGCTTGAGGCAGGAAGCTAATGAAAAACTGTTTTTT